The clone carrying this TCR beta chain was observed many times. Researchers took RNA transcripts and amplified the TCR beta CDR3 regions from them. Primed by the HTBI set, a first-round RT-PCR was run on the TCR CDR3. TCRdb passed the multiplex PCR reads through MiXCR, listing each CDR3 protein once. The sample gives roughly 420,000 distinct CDR3 sequences, approximately 15% of which show up once; around 7.7% is in the top ten. Stable Graves' hyperthyroidism denoted no ophthalmopathy progression over 18 months. Germline CDR1 SGHTA, CDR2 FQGNSA. V was clipped by 5 bases and J by 7 bases; unmatched bases: 13. The CDR3 totals 16 residues. This sample is drawn from a study of T cells in Graves' hyperthyroidism and ophthalmopathy.

This receptor was taken from a woman under 30 with Graves' hyperthyroidism. The sequenced sample consisted of blood. This chain uses TRBV7-2 with TRBJ1-2; 10 bases agree with TRBD1. CDR3 sequence: CASSPTYRGTGVGYTF. The CDR3 DNA reads as TGTGCCAGCAGCCCTACCTATAGGGGGACAGGGGTTGGCTACACCTTC.